The 24 T cell receptor beta chains in this list originate from one sample, sequenced in a study of molecular identifiers for immune sequencing clone quantification (dated by TCRdb to between 2018 and 2020). Libraries were made using PCR. This sample was sequenced with an Illumina HiSeq 4000. TCRdb itself trimmed the public reads at Q25 with fastp, ran MiXCR and retained productive beta chains. Rows with a matching CDR3 protein are joined into one entry that keeps the most common DNA and genes. A total of about 320,000 distinct CDR3 sequences appear in this sample, 20% to 25% of them only once. The top ten constitute 0.81% of the sample. The source material was naive CD8+ T cells from blood, with Jurkat cell RNA spiked in. The cell subset or site label, as the study defines it: FACS-sorted CD8+CD4-CCR7+CD45RA+ naive T cells. The receptors were sampled from a human donor in good health. Some libraries in this study had Jurkat cell RNA spiked in.

This clonotype was counted ten times or more. The chain combines TRBV7-2 with TRBJ2-7; tentatively, D is TRBD2 (6 bases). This CDR3 has 19 residues. The V and J ends lost 5 bases and 3 bases respectively, with 29 bases between them. Germline lookup yields CDR1 SGHTA and CDR2 FQGNSA. This CDR3 is CASSRRAGRSSTGYYEQYF. The CDR3 nucleotides read TGTGCCAGCAGCCGGCGCGCGGGGCGTTCGTCGACGGGCTACTACGAGCAGTACTTC.

This clonotype was seen only a few times. This chain links TRBV10-3 with TRBJ2-7; no clear D. Trimming took off 1 base at V and 1 base at J, with 14 bases between the two ends. Germline assignment: CDR1 ENHRY and CDR2 SYGVKD. The CDR3 contains 16 residues. CDR3 nucleotides: TGTGCCATCAGTGAGTTTGTAGGCCCAAAATCCTACGAGCAGTACTTC. Residues: CAISEFVGPKSYEQYF.

This clonotype has a count of ten or more. This chain uses TRBV7-9 with TRBJ2-7, with 7 bases fitting TRBD1. The germline gives CDR1 SEHNR, CDR2 FQNEAQ (reference sequence). The CDR3 consists of 15 residues. After removal of 4 bases from V and 2 bases from J, the junction contained 8 bases not matched to a gene. In DNA form, the CDR3 reads TGTGCCAGCAGCTCGGGTAGCCAGGGGGCCTACGAGCAGTACTTC. It specifies CASSSGSQGAYEQYF.

V and J are TRBV3-1 and TRBJ1-1, with 7 bases aligning to TRBD1. The CDR3 sequence is 16 residues long. The V gene end was trimmed by 7 bases and the J gene end by 2 bases; junction bases not matched to a gene: 13. The germline V gene has CDR1 LGHDT and CDR2 YNNKEL (reference sequence). CDR3 bases: TGTGCCAGCACCGCAGCGGGGGGACAGATTAACACTGAAGCTTTCTTT. Translated: CASTAAGGQINTEAFF.

This clonotype was recorded many times. Here the CDR3 reads CASSSRQGAEQYF. CDR3 nucleotides: TGTGCCAGCAGCTCGAGACAGGGGGCAGAGCAGTACTTC. The chain is built from TRBV5-5 and TRBJ2-7, with TRBD1 matching over 10 bases. The J segment lost 7 bases and the V segment lost 3 bases, leaving 4 bases of the junction unmatched. Looked up from germline, CDR1 is SGHKS and CDR2 is YYEKEE (reference sequence). This CDR3 region has 13 residues.

This clonotype was seen a few times. In this CDR3 the conserved last residue, phenylalanine or tryptophan, is missing, so a read error is likely. The rearrangement uses TRBV19 and TRBJ1-5; no clear D gene. The germline V and J ends were trimmed by 7 bases and 6 bases, with 16 bases remaining between them. The germline gives CDR1 LNHDA, CDR2 SQIVND (reference sequence). The length of the CDR3 is 14 residues. The CDR3 bases are TGTGCCAGTAATTTTATGGGTGGCACTCAGCCCCAGCATTCT. Translating it yields CASNFMGGTQPQHS.

The chain employs TRBV5-1 and TRBJ2-7; 10 bases are shared with TRBD1. Germline loops: CDR1 SGHRS, CDR2 YFSETQ. The CDR3 consists of 16 residues. Losses at the gene ends were 4 bases for V and 5 bases for J; bases not matched to a gene: 12. CDR3 loop: CASSGPGQGTRDEQYF. In DNA, the CDR3 is TGCGCCAGCAGCGGGCCGGGACAGGGGACCCGGGACGAGCAGTACTTC.

This clonotype was found many times. This CDR3 is CASSQDLLGDTEAFF. CDR3 nucleotide sequence: TGTGCCAGCAGCCAAGATCTCTTGGGGGACACTGAAGCTTTCTTT. The chain links TRBV3-1 to TRBJ1-1; D is perhaps TRBD1 (5 bases). This CDR3 contains 15 residues. Trimming removed 0 bases at V and 3 bases at J, with 11 bases between. Per the germline V gene, CDR1 is LGHDT and CDR2 is YNNKEL (reference sequence).

This clonotype was observed at least ten times. CDR3 in amino acids: CSVETWGRAETQYF. DNA for the CDR3: TGCAGCGTTGAGACGTGGGGGAGAGCGGAGACCCAGTACTTC. The chain has TRBV29-1 and TRBJ2-5, with D perhaps TRBD1 or TRBD2 (5 bases each). This CDR3 contains 14 residues. Germline V lookup: CDR1 SQVTM, CDR2 ANQGSEA. The V end lost 3 bases, the J end lost 5 bases, and 16 bases lay between the germline ends.

A few counts support this clonotype. The chain couples TRBV6-2 or TRBV6-3 to TRBJ2-5, with 7 bases fitting TRBD2. Germline assignment: CDR1 MNHEY and CDR2 SVGEGT. The CDR3 sequence is 15 residues long. V lost 0 bases, J lost 5 bases, and 6 bases stayed unmatched. CDR3: CASSYSDSGGETQYF. CDR3 bases: TGTGCCAGCAGTTACTCGGATTCGGGAGGCGAGACCCAGTACTTC.

This clonotype was counted a few times. The chain joins TRBV7-6 to TRBJ2-7; D ambiguous. V lost 4 bases, J lost 5 bases, and 6 bases lay in between. The CDR3 runs 11 residues. Germline V CDR1 and CDR2: SGHVS, FNYEAQ. CDR3 amino acids: CASSSSDEQYF. In nucleotides, the CDR3 is TGTGCCAGCAGCTCCAGCGACGAGCAGTACTTC.

In the case of this clonotype: A much larger clone sits a single nucleotide away, making a read error possible. The chain joins TRBV7-6 to TRBJ1-4; 11 positions match TRBD1. The CDR3 length is 20 residues. Germline CDR1 SGHVS, CDR2 FNYEAQ. CDR3 sequence reads: CASSLFTVTSRTGGGEKLVF. The CDR3 DNA follows: TGTGCCAGCAGCTTATTTACCGTTACGTCGAGGACAGGGGGCGGTGAAAAACTGGTTTTT.

This clonotype was observed many times. The rearrangement joins TRBV7-9 to TRBJ1-1, with TRBD1 matching 10 bases. Germline CDR1 is SEHNR and CDR2 is FQNEAQ (reference sequence). V dropped 1 base and J dropped 5; count of bases not matched to a gene: 7. This CDR3 is built from 16 residues. CDR3 DNA: TGTGCCAGCAGCTTAGGGACAGGGGGAAAGAGTACTGAAGCTTTCTTT. Translating it yields CASSLGTGGKSTEAFF.

This clonotype showed up many times. V is TRBV5-6 and J is TRBJ1-2; 10 nucleotides match TRBD1. The CDR3 is 16 residues long. Germline CDR1 reads SGHDT; CDR2 reads YYEEEE. The V segment lost 0 bases and the J segment 4 bases; nucleotides outside the gene matches: 6. CDR3 nucleotide sequence: TGTGCCAGCAGCTTGGCGGGACAGGGGCTTTTCTATGGCTACACCTTC. This gives the protein CASSLAGQGLFYGYTF.

This clonotype was counted ten times or more. V and J are TRBV5-1 and TRBJ2-7, with 10 positions matching TRBD2. Germline assignment: CDR1 SGHRS and CDR2 YFSETQ. V trimming: 0 bases; J trimming: 4 bases; junction bases outside the gene matches: 7. The CDR3 sequence is 16 residues long. This chain's CDR3 is CASSLGTSGDIYEQYF. As DNA, the CDR3 is TGCGCCAGCAGCTTGGGAACTAGCGGGGATATTTACGAGCAGTACTTC.

This clonotype was observed a few times. V gene TRBV28 combines with J gene TRBJ2-7; TRBD2 matches at 8 bases. The germline V gene encodes CDR1 MDHEN and CDR2 SYDVKM. The CDR3 runs to 12 residues. Trimming removed 8 bases from V and 7 bases from J; junction bases left unmatched: 7. The CDR3 coding sequence is TGTGCCAGCGGCCCGGGGGGGGGGGAGCAGTACTTC. Translated: CASGPGGGEQYF.

This clonotype came up many times. The chain uses TRBV7-9 and TRBJ1-1, with D perhaps matching TRBD1 (6 bases). Germline CDR1 is SEHNR and CDR2 is FQNEAQ (reference sequence). The CDR3 is 16 amino acids. The V and J ends lost 4 bases and 4 bases respectively, with 19 bases between them. CDR3: CASSSQPQGRGTEAFF. The CDR3 bases are TGTGCCAGCAGCTCCCAACCCCAGGGGAGGGGCACTGAAGCTTTCTTT.

This clonotype was recorded many times. The chain has TRBV10-2 and TRBJ1-5, with a tentative D call TRBD1 (6 bases). CDR3 length equals 13 residues. Germline V gene lookup returns CDR1 WSHSY and CDR2 SAAADI. Trimming left V 6 bases short and J 6 bases short, with 12 bases between. The CDR3 is CASSTGWRQPQHF. In DNA form, the CDR3 reads TGCGCCAGCAGCACAGGGTGGCGTCAGCCCCAGCATTTT.

This clonotype was seen many times. J is TRBJ2-3 and V is TRBV18; TRBD2 matches 9 bases. V lost 3 bases, J lost 0 bases, and 7 bases stayed unmatched. The germline gives CDR1 KGHSH, CDR2 LQKENI. The CDR3 is made up of 17 amino acids. The CDR3: CASSPYRTSGSTDTQYF. CDR3 DNA sequence: TGTGCCAGCTCACCCTACCGAACTAGCGGGAGCACAGATACGCAGTATTTT.

The sample holds many counts of this clonotype. The gene calls are TRBV20-1 and TRBJ2-1; 7 nucleotides align to TRBD2. V was pared by 6 bases and J by 0 bases, with 5 bases of the junction left unmatched. The CDR3 is 14 amino acids. Per the germline V gene, CDR1 is DFQATT and CDR2 is SNEGSKA (reference sequence). The CDR3 DNA follows: TGCAGTGCAGTTAGCGGGTCCTCCTACAATGAGCAGTTCTTC. As protein: CSAVSGSSYNEQFF.

To note about this clonotype: One base away lies a much larger clone, so this may be a sequencing read error. This chain links TRBV29-1 with TRBJ1-1; D might be TRBD1 (5 bases). This CDR3 is built from 12 residues. In germline, CDR1 is SQVTM, CDR2 ANQGSEA. CDR3 amino acids: CGGGALNTEAFF. CDR3 in DNA: TGCGGCGGAGGGGCTTTGAACACTGAAGCTTTCTTT.

A word on this clonotype: A much larger clone differs by one base, so this may be a read error. The chain joins TRBV27 to TRBJ2-2; D might be TRBD1 or TRBD2, each matching 5 bases. Germline CDR1 and CDR2: MNHEY and SMNVEV (reference sequence). CDR3 length: 15 amino acids. The CDR3 DNA is TGTGCCAGCAGTTTATACGGGACGAACACCAGGGAGCTGTTTTTT. Its protein product is CASSLYGTNTRELFF.

Comments on this clonotype: It may be a read error: a sequence one base away is much more abundant. V is TRBV5-6 and J is TRBJ2-3, with D unclear. The V gene lost 3 bases and the J gene lost 5 bases, with 10 bases spanning the gap. CDR1 is SGHDT, CDR2 YYEEEE, per germline. The CDR3 has 13 residues. The CDR3 sequence is CASSSMLKDTQYF. The CDR3, as DNA: TGTGCCAGCAGCTCGATGCTTAAAGATACGCAGTATTTT.

This clonotype was recorded once. A much larger clone is a single base away; this may be a read error. The J gene is TRBJ2-3, the V gene TRBV11-2; D is ambiguous. The CDR3 contains 16 residues. In germline, CDR1 is SGHAT, CDR2 FQNNGV. Written as DNA, the CDR3 is TGTGCCGGCAGCTTAGGATATAGGGTCAGCCGAGATACGCAGTATTTT. Translation: CAGSLGYRVSRDTQYF.